The TCR beta chain under discussion was sequenced for a study of blood T cell repertoires in COVID-19. Study context: Sources were T cells, B-cell-depleted T cells, or PBMCs; the material itself was cDNA or gDNA.

Original analysis: The authors estimated nucleated cell counts from reference gene primer amplification. TCRdb keeps only in-frame clones here, not all; method: immunoSEQ multiplex PCR. D and trimming were read from the DNA, whereas the V and J calls and clone size are those reported in that table. The table shows about 360,000 clones, with 80% to 90% occurring only once. CDR3 length: 18 amino acids. Germline loops: CDR1 LNHDA, CDR2 SQIVND (reference sequence). Losses at the gene ends were 3 bases for V and 0 bases for J; bases not matched to a gene: 10. The chain uses TRBV19 and TRBJ2-3; TRBD2 agrees at 9 bases. The receptor comes from a man between 25 and 39 years old with active or convalescent COVID-19. The sequencing sample was made of peripheral blood. CDR3 in DNA: TGTGCCAGTAGTATCCCCGTCAGACTAGCGGTCAGCACAGATACGCAGTATTTT. Translated, it gives CASSIPVRLAVSTDTQYF.